This T cell receptor (beta chain) comes out of a study of vaccination and CD4 T cells after COVID-19. Study summary: Median time from second vaccine dose to sampling was around 72 days (14 to 241). Controls used CEFX viral epitopes (positive), HIV-1 Nef peptides (negative), or no peptide.

With the Oncomine TCR Beta short-read assay, DNA from cultured CD4+ T cells was sequenced. A single record per CDR3 protein comes from TCRdb applying MiXCR to the PCR reads. The sample yields about 22,000 distinct CDR3 sequences, roughly two fifths seen once. The CDR3 covers 12 residues. Germline CDR1 and CDR2: DFQATT and SNEGSKA (reference sequence). The J segment lost 6 bases and the V segment lost 5 bases, leaving 7 bases of the junction unmatched. General study findings and limits: No early post-infection timepoints were studied, and convalescent patients studied were relatively few.

Regarding time point: late sampling 161 to 241 days after vaccination in three convalescent patients. Documented treatment: roughly 10-day PBMC culture with coronavirus spike peptide pools or control peptides (ViraFEST assay). TCRs were sequenced by ViraFEST after antigen-specific T cells had been expanded with peptide pools. On this clonotype: Its antigen remains unknown.

This chain joins TRBV20-1 and TRBJ2-7; 7 nucleotides align to TRBD1. The sequencing here drew on CD4+ T cells from blood, cultured in vitro, taken about 7 months after SARS-CoV-2 vaccination. The receptor comes from a human donor who had recovered from COVID-19. The CDR3 region has the DNA TGCAGTGCTGAAGACAGGGCGGGCGAGCAGTACTTC. This translates into CSAEDRAGEQYF.